These T cell receptor beta chains were read from a single sample in a study of cytomegalovirus exposure and HLA in healthy donors. This table comes from immunoSEQ multiplex PCR, and its TCRdb copy is limited to in-frame clones, with some not included. The sample records 90,000 to 130,000 clones, approximately 89% being singletons. The specimen was PBMCs. Every receptor here comes from a woman between 18 and 29 years old in good health and CMV-seronegative. CDR3s include the opening cysteine and the closing phenylalanine or tryptophan. The D gene is left open where the match is weak. Clone size, where shown, is once, few, many, or a class for clones that have expanded.

j_gene | d_gene | abundance | v_gene | CDR3nt | CDR3aa
TRBJ2-3 | NA | NA | TRBV7-9 | TGTGCCAGCAGCTCCCTTGGGGGCGGGAGCACAGATACGCAGTATTTT | CASSSLGGGSTDTQYF
TRBJ2-2 | TRBD2 | once | TRBV27 | TGTGCCAGCAGGACTAGCCCGAACACCGGGGAGCTGTTTTTT | CASRTSPNTGELFF
TRBJ1-2 | NA | NA | TRBV28 | TGTGCCAGCAATAATGAGAGAATCTATGGCTACACCTTC | CASNNERIYGYTF
TRBJ2-3 | TRBD2 | NA | TRBV9 | TGTGCCAGCAGCGTACTAGCGGGAGCCGCAGATACGCAGTATTTT | CASSVLAGAADTQYF
TRBJ1-5 | NA | NA | TRBV2 | TGTGCCAGCAGTGTAGGGGCAGGCGATCAGCCCCAGCATTTT | CASSVGAGDQPQHF
TRBJ2-3 | TRBD2 | NA | TRBV2 | TGTGCCAGCAGAATCCGGGAGGGCACAGATACGCAGTATTTT | CASRIREGTDTQYF
TRBJ2-2 | TRBD1 | NA | TRBV5-4 | TGTGCCAGCAGCTTTTACCAGGGGGCCCCCGCCGGGGAGCTGTTTTTT | CASSFYQGAPAGELFF
TRBJ2-1 | TRBD2 | NA | TRBV28 | TGTGCCAGCAGTTTAGGGACTAGCGGGAGTTTCTACAATGAGCAGTTCTTC | CASSLGTSGSFYNEQFF
TRBJ2-1 | TRBD1 | once | TRBV18 | TGTGCCAGCTCACCGCTCATCCGGGACAGGGGATACAATGAGCAGTTCTTC | CASSPLIRDRGYNEQFF
TRBJ2-7 | NA | once | TRBV7-9 | TGTGCCAGCAGCGGGGCAGGTGAGCAGTACTTC | CASSGAGEQYF
TRBJ1-1 | NA | NA | TRBV2 | TGTGCCAGCAGTGAAGCGGGTGTGCGGCGTGAAGCTTTCTTT | CASSEAGVRREAFF
TRBJ2-7 | TRBD1 | NA | TRBV7-6 | TGTGCCAGCAGCCTGGAGGGCGGGACAGGGTCGCGCGAGCAGTACTTC | CASSLEGGTGSREQYF
TRBJ1-1 | NA | NA | TRBV6-5 | TGTGCCAGCAGTCCCGAGTTGAACACTGAAGCTTTCTTT | CASSPELNTEAFF
TRBJ1-2 | TRBD1 | NA | TRBV4-1 | TGCGCCAGCAGCCAAAAACAGGGGGGTGGCTACACCTTC | CASSQKQGGGYTF
TRBJ1-3 | TRBD1 | NA | TRBV4-3 | TGCGCCAGCAGCGAGGCGGGACAGGAGAGCACCATATATTTT | CASSEAGQESTIYF
TRBJ2-1 | NA | NA | TRBV9 | TGTGCCAGCAGCCCCTTTATCCTTAGCTCCTACAATGAGCAGTTCTTC | CASSPFILSSYNEQFF
TRBJ1-5 | NA | NA | TRBV7-9 | TGTGCCAGCAGCTTAGGCTCGCCCAGACATAGCAATCAGCCCCAGCATTTT | CASSLGSPRHSNQPQHF
TRBJ2-7 | TRBD1 | NA | TRBV27 | TGTGCCAGCAGTTTGGACAGGGGGCCCTACGAGCAGTACTTC | CASSLDRGPYEQYF
TRBJ1-1 | TRBD1 | NA | TRBV4-1 | TGCGCCAGCAGCCAAGCTGGGAACAGGGGGAAAGCTTTCTTT | CASSQAGNRGKAFF
TRBJ1-6 | TRBD1 | NA | TRBV19 | TGTGCCAGTAGCTCTCCAGGGGGCTCATCACCCCTCCACTTT | CASSSPGGSSPLHF
TRBJ2-7 | TRBD2 | NA | TRBV5-4 | TGTGCCAGCAGCTTGGCTAGCGGGAGCCTCTCCTACGAGCAGTACTTC | CASSLASGSLSYEQYF
TRBJ2-1 | TRBD2 | NA | TRBV7-3 | TGTGCCAGCAGCCCCACGAGCGGGGCGATCTACAATGAGCAGTTCTTC | CASSPTSGAIYNEQFF
TRBJ2-7 | NA | NA | TRBV6-5 | TGTGCCAGCAGCCCCAACAGGAGGGGTGTCTACGAGCAGTACTTC | CASSPNRRGVYEQYF
TRBJ2-3 | TRBD2 | NA | TRBV6-4 | TGTGCCATGACCCATCGAATAGCGGGAGGCCCATCCCGCACAGATACGCAGTATTTT | CAMTHRIAGGPSRTDTQYF
TRBJ2-5 | TRBD2 | NA | TRBV29-1 | TGCAGCGTTGAAGTTTTAGCGGGGGGCTATTCGAGGACCCAGTACTTC | CSVEVLAGGYSRTQYF
TRBJ2-3 | TRBD2 | NA | TRBV7-8 | TGTGCCAGCAGCCCCGGGGCGGGAGGGACAGATACGCAGTATTTT | CASSPGAGGTDTQYF
TRBJ2-2 | NA | NA | TRBV30 | TGTGCCTGGAGTGTACATGAACCCGGGGAGCTGTTTTTT | CAWSVHEPGELFF
TRBJ1-4 | TRBD1 | NA | TRBV5-1 | TGCGCCAGCAGCTTGGTGGCAGGGGGCCTTGCTAATGAAAAACTGTTTTTT | CASSLVAGGLANEKLFF
TRBJ2-5 | TRBD2 | once | TRBV7-2 | TGTGCCAGCAGCTTCGGGTACGCGGGGGGGCCCGAAACCCAGTACTTC | CASSFGYAGGPETQYF
TRBJ2-2 | NA | NA | TRBV27 | TGTGCCAGCAGTTTTACGGTGGACACCGGGGAGCTGTTTTTT | CASSFTVDTGELFF
TRBJ2-7 | NA | NA | TRBV28 | TGTGCCAGCAGTCGACCAGGGGGGCCCTACGAGCAGTACTTC | CASSRPGGPYEQYF
TRBJ2-3 | NA | NA | TRBV28 | TGTGCCAGCAGTTCTACCGGGACATCAGATACGCAGTATTTT | CASSSTGTSDTQYF